This is a list of T cell receptor beta chains from one sample in a study of cytomegalovirus exposure and HLA in healthy donors. Profiled with immunoSEQ multiplex PCR; TCRdb holds only in-frame clones, not every one. In the table there are about 140,000 clones, roughly 73% of which are singletons. Material for sequencing was PBMCs. Source of these receptors: a woman in her thirties or forties in good health and CMV-seronegative. CDR3s include the opening cysteine and the closing phenylalanine or tryptophan. D genes are given only for firm matches. Rows may omit the clone size; those that give it use once, few, many or a size class.

abundance: NA; j_gene: TRBJ2-1; len: 16; v_gene: TRBV5-1; d_gene: NA; CDR3aa: CASSLAGVESYNEQFF; CDR3nt: TGCGCCAGCAGCTTGGCAGGGGTTGAATCCTACAATGAGCAGTTCTTC
abundance: NA; j_gene: TRBJ2-2; len: 14; v_gene: TRBV9; d_gene: NA; CDR3aa: CASSVVQNTGELFF; CDR3nt: TGTGCCAGCAGCGTAGTCCAAAACACCGGGGAGCTGTTTTTT
abundance: NA; j_gene: TRBJ1-4; len: 15; v_gene: TRBV7-9; d_gene: NA; CDR3aa: CASSLVLGENEKLFF; CDR3nt: TGTGCCAGCAGCTTAGTGTTAGGGGAAAATGAAAAACTGTTTTTT
abundance: NA; j_gene: TRBJ2-4; len: 11; v_gene: TRBV5-8; d_gene: NA; CDR3aa: CASSLTEIQYF; CDR3nt: TGTGCCAGCAGCTTGACTGAGATTCAGTACTTC
abundance: NA; j_gene: TRBJ2-1; len: 18; v_gene: TRBV6-4; d_gene: TRBD2; CDR3aa: CASSTNPRLAGVGNEQFF; CDR3nt: TGTGCCAGCAGTACCAATCCGCGTCTAGCGGGGGTAGGGAATGAGCAGTTCTTC
abundance: NA; j_gene: TRBJ2-3; len: 15; v_gene: TRBV7-3; d_gene: TRBD2; CDR3aa: CASSLTLAGTDTQYF; CDR3nt: TGTGCCAGCAGCTTAACACTAGCGGGGACAGATACGCAGTATTTT
abundance: NA; j_gene: TRBJ2-3; len: 17; v_gene: TRBV5-1; d_gene: TRBD2; CDR3aa: CASSGSGGAFGTDTQYF; CDR3nt: TGCGCCAGCAGCGGTAGCGGGGGGGCTTTCGGAACGGATACGCAGTATTTT
abundance: once; j_gene: TRBJ2-7; len: 16; v_gene: TRBV29-1; d_gene: TRBD1; CDR3aa: CSVEDQDRGTSYEQYF; CDR3nt: TGCAGCGTTGAAGATCAGGACAGGGGGACTTCCTACGAGCAGTACTTC
abundance: once; j_gene: TRBJ1-2; len: 14; v_gene: TRBV19; d_gene: NA; CDR3aa: CASRKTRTNYGYTF; CDR3nt: TGTGCCAGTAGGAAGACACGAACTAACTATGGCTACACCTTC
abundance: NA; j_gene: TRBJ1-2; len: 13; v_gene: TRBV5-6; d_gene: TRBD1; CDR3aa: CASSLGRGRIYTF; CDR3nt: TGTGCCAGCAGTTTGGGCAGGGGGCGTATCTACACCTTC
abundance: NA; j_gene: TRBJ2-2; len: 18; v_gene: TRBV7-7; d_gene: NA; CDR3aa: CASSLEGKDYANTGELFF; CDR3nt: TGTGCTAGCAGCTTAGAAGGAAAGGACTACGCGAACACCGGGGAGCTGTTTTTT
abundance: few; j_gene: TRBJ1-1; len: 15; v_gene: TRBV6-5; d_gene: NA; CDR3aa: CASSYSASWNTEAFF; CDR3nt: TGTGCCAGCAGTTACTCGGCCAGTTGGAACACTGAAGCTTTCTTT
abundance: NA; j_gene: TRBJ2-5; len: 17; v_gene: TRBV7-2; d_gene: TRBD2; CDR3aa: CASSPGTSGGFGETQYF; CDR3nt: TGTGCCAGCAGCCCCGGGACTAGCGGGGGGTTTGGAGAGACCCAGTACTTC
abundance: few; j_gene: TRBJ1-2; len: 15; v_gene: TRBV28; d_gene: NA; CDR3aa: CASSLKEGAFYGYTF; CDR3nt: TGTGCCAGCAGTTTAAAAGAAGGGGCGTTCTATGGCTACACCTTC
abundance: once; j_gene: TRBJ2-1; len: 15; v_gene: TRBV5-6; d_gene: NA; CDR3aa: CASSPAEGVYNEQFF; CDR3nt: TGTGCCAGCAGCCCGGCAGAGGGCGTCTACAATGAGCAGTTCTTC
abundance: once; j_gene: TRBJ2-3; len: 12; v_gene: TRBV19; d_gene: NA; CDR3aa: CASSPDRDTQYF; CDR3nt: TGTGCCAGTAGCCCGGACAGAGATACGCAGTATTTT
abundance: few; j_gene: TRBJ2-6; len: 17; v_gene: TRBV5-5; d_gene: NA; CDR3aa: CASSLDGGVSGANVLTF; CDR3nt: TGTGCCAGCAGCTTGGACGGAGGGGTCTCTGGGGCCAACGTCCTGACTTTC
abundance: NA; j_gene: TRBJ2-5; len: 16; v_gene: TRBV4-1; d_gene: NA; CDR3aa: CASSQDPGTTPETQYF; CDR3nt: TGCGCCAGCAGCCAAGACCCCGGAACTACCCCAGAGACCCAGTACTTC
abundance: NA; j_gene: TRBJ2-7; len: 14; v_gene: TRBV18; d_gene: TRBD2; CDR3aa: CASSRGLGSYEQYF; CDR3nt: TGTGCCAGCTCACGAGGACTAGGGTCCTACGAGCAGTACTTC
abundance: NA; j_gene: TRBJ2-7; len: 15; v_gene: TRBV25-1; d_gene: TRBD1; CDR3aa: CASSPNRGQSYEQYF; CDR3nt: TGTGCCAGCAGTCCAAACAGGGGACAGTCCTACGAGCAGTACTTC
abundance: NA; j_gene: TRBJ1-1; len: 16; v_gene: TRBV19; d_gene: NA; CDR3aa: CASSQGLTSWGTEAFF; CDR3nt: TGTGCCAGTAGCCAGGGCTTGACATCCTGGGGCACTGAAGCTTTCTTT
abundance: few; j_gene: TRBJ1-4; len: 15; v_gene: TRBV6-6; d_gene: NA; CDR3aa: CASSPTDPANEKLFF; CDR3nt: TGTGCCAGCAGCCCAACAGACCCGGCTAATGAAAAACTGTTTTTT
abundance: NA; j_gene: TRBJ1-1; len: 15; v_gene: TRBV7-2; d_gene: NA; CDR3aa: CASSLDGRAHTEAFF; CDR3nt: TGTGCCAGCAGCTTAGATGGCAGGGCCCACACTGAAGCTTTCTTT
abundance: NA; j_gene: TRBJ1-4; len: 15; v_gene: TRBV7-9; d_gene: TRBD1; CDR3aa: CAIAFDRDSNEKLFF; CDR3nt: TGTGCCATCGCATTCGACCGGGACAGTAATGAAAAACTGTTTTTT
abundance: once; j_gene: TRBJ2-5; len: 23; v_gene: TRBV12-2; d_gene: NA; CDR3aa: CASRFSLRGSGLETGNHQETQYF; CDR3nt: TGTGCAAGTCGCTTCAGCCTTAGAGGTTCGGGACTGGAGACTGGAAACCACCAAGAGACCCAGTACTTC
abundance: NA; j_gene: TRBJ2-2; len: 12; v_gene: TRBV7-9; d_gene: TRBD1; CDR3aa: CGDRANTGELFF; CDR3nt: TGTGGGGACAGGGCGAACACCGGGGAGCTGTTTTTT
abundance: NA; j_gene: TRBJ2-3; len: 15; v_gene: TRBV5-1; d_gene: NA; CDR3aa: CASSLGGRSTDTQYF; CDR3nt: TGCGCCAGCAGCTTGGGTGGGAGGAGCACAGATACGCAGTATTTT
abundance: NA; j_gene: TRBJ1-2; len: 13; v_gene: TRBV6-1; d_gene: NA; CDR3aa: CASSEGGDYGYTF; CDR3nt: TGTGCCAGCAGTGAAGGGGGAGACTATGGCTACACCTTC
abundance: NA; j_gene: TRBJ1-2; len: 13; v_gene: TRBV5-5; d_gene: TRBD1; CDR3aa: CASSLGQVYGYTF; CDR3nt: TGTGCCAGCAGCCTGGGACAGGTCTATGGCTACACCTTC
abundance: NA; j_gene: TRBJ2-3; len: 14; v_gene: TRBV10-3; d_gene: NA; CDR3aa: CAISGGGPGDTQYF; CDR3nt: TGTGCCATCAGTGGGGGGGGCCCAGGAGATACGCAGTATTTT
abundance: NA; j_gene: TRBJ2-7; len: 14; v_gene: TRBV5-5; d_gene: NA; CDR3aa: CASSLAPHIYEQYF; CDR3nt: TGTGCCAGCAGCTTGGCTCCACATATCTACGAGCAGTACTTC
abundance: NA; j_gene: TRBJ2-2; len: 15; v_gene: TRBV27; d_gene: NA; CDR3aa: CASSLQATNTGELFF; CDR3nt: TGTGCCAGCAGTTTACAGGCAACAAACACCGGGGAGCTGTTTTTT
abundance: NA; j_gene: TRBJ2-7; len: 16; v_gene: TRBV5-4; d_gene: NA; CDR3aa: CASSLGAGGTSYEQYF; CDR3nt: TGTGCCAGCAGCTTGGGAGCCGGGGGGACATCCTACGAGCAGTACTTC
abundance: NA; j_gene: TRBJ2-1; len: 15; v_gene: TRBV28; d_gene: NA; CDR3aa: CASSTVGTRANEQFF; CDR3nt: TGTGCCAGCAGTACAGTAGGTACTAGGGCAAATGAGCAGTTCTTC
abundance: NA; j_gene: TRBJ2-7; len: 11; v_gene: TRBV7-2; d_gene: NA; CDR3aa: CASRRSYEQYF; CDR3nt: TGTGCCAGCAGGCGTTCCTACGAGCAGTACTTC
abundance: NA; j_gene: TRBJ2-5; len: 14; v_gene: TRBV6-6; d_gene: NA; CDR3aa: CASRGRRTEETQYF; CDR3nt: TGTGCCAGCAGGGGGCGAAGGACGGAGGAGACCCAGTACTTC
abundance: NA; j_gene: TRBJ2-1; len: 15; v_gene: TRBV29-1; d_gene: TRBD2; CDR3aa: CSVGLRLASYNEQFF; CDR3nt: TGCAGCGTTGGCCTAAGACTAGCCTCCTACAATGAGCAGTTCTTC
abundance: NA; j_gene: TRBJ2-5; len: 13; v_gene: TRBV5-5; d_gene: NA; CDR3aa: CASSSTEQETQYF; CDR3nt: TGTGCCAGCAGCTCGACAGAACAAGAGACCCAGTACTTC
abundance: NA; j_gene: TRBJ1-5; len: 16; v_gene: TRBV6-1; d_gene: TRBD1; CDR3aa: CAGSDMGQGAYQPQHF; CDR3nt: TGTGCCGGCAGTGATATGGGACAGGGGGCGTATCAGCCCCAGCATTTT
abundance: NA; j_gene: TRBJ1-6; len: 15; v_gene: TRBV7-8; d_gene: TRBD1; CDR3aa: CASSLRDRDNSPLHF; CDR3nt: TGTGCCAGCAGCTTAAGGGACAGGGACAATTCACCCCTCCACTTT
abundance: NA; j_gene: TRBJ1-6; len: 17; v_gene: TRBV7-8; d_gene: NA; CDR3aa: CASSPWGGRSYNSPLHF; CDR3nt: TGTGCCAGCAGCCCCTGGGGGGGGCGATCCTATAATTCACCCCTCCACTTT